Sequencing of this T cell receptor (beta chain) was carried out in a study of blood T cell repertoires in COVID-19. The overall study: COVID-19 samples collected from the United States, Italy and Spain covered acute and convalescent phases.

This CDR3 contains 13 residues. Trimming left V 0 bases short and J 9 bases short, with 12 bases between. In the authors' methods: Reference gene primer amplification gave nucleated cell count estimates. The protocol was immunoSEQ multiplex PCR, while the TCRdb copy is restricted to in-frame clones and leaves out a portion. V, J and clone size were drawn from that table, and D and trimming were deduced from the DNA. The top ten clones hold around 6% of a sample with about 200,000 clones, 88% of them seen once. The specimen sequenced was peripheral blood. The J gene is TRBJ1-1, the V gene TRBV5-3; the D is unclear. TRBV5-3 is noted as an ORF with a role that remains uncertain. The TCR was taken from a middle-aged man with active or convalescent COVID-19. In nucleotides, the CDR3 is TGTGCCAGAAGCTTGGTGCGAGGGCCCAAAGCTTTCTTT. Its protein product is CARSLVRGPKAFF.